The 13 T cell receptor beta chains below come from one sample, sequenced in a study of cytomegalovirus exposure and HLA in healthy donors (dated by TCRdb to about 2017). The library was built by means of the immunoSEQ multiplex PCR assay. For the multiplex PCR, a mixture combining 60 forward primers for TCR Vbeta segments and 13 reverse primers for TCR Jbeta segments was used. Drawn from immuneACCESS, this table holds only the in-frame rearrangements with V and J called that TCRdb kept. Clones are partly lost; checked studies trace under half to an unresolved V gene and leave the rest unexplained. The sample includes 90,000 to 150,000 clones, with about 76% observed a single time. The ten largest clones capture 2% to 2.5% of the sample. The sequenced sample consisted of PBMCs. The receptor source for this set is a woman between 40 and 55 years old in good health and CMV-seronegative.

The chain recombines TRBV7-6 with TRBJ2-2, with D possibly being TRBD2 (6 bases). This CDR3 comprises 15 residues. Per germline, CDR1 SGHVS and CDR2 FNYEAQ. V was trimmed by 5 bases and J by 1 base, leaving 11 bases between them. The CDR3, as DNA: TGTGCCAGCAGCGGGGAGGTGGGGAACACCGGGGAGCTGTTTTTT. Its protein is CASSGEVGNTGELFF.

This clone was counted only a few times. The chain couples TRBV6-5 to TRBJ1-6; the match to TRBD1 covers 7 bases. The junction had 5 bases not matched to a gene; V was cut back by 7 bases and J by 8 bases. Germline V gene sequence: CDR1 MNHEY, CDR2 SVGAGI. CDR3 length: 13 residues. This CDR3 reads CASTAGTDSPLHF. Here the CDR3 DNA reads TGTGCCAGCACGGCAGGGACAGATTCACCCCTCCACTTT.

The gene calls are TRBV19 and TRBJ1-2; 9 bases line up with TRBD1. After removal of 6 bases from V and 4 bases from J, the junction contained 9 bases not matched to a gene. This CDR3 has 15 residues. Germline V gives CDR1 LNHDA, CDR2 SQIVND (reference sequence). The CDR3 DNA sequence: TGTGCCAGTAGGAAAACAGGGGGCGCTGGCTATGGCTACACCTTC. Amino acids: CASRKTGGAGYGYTF.

The genes are TRBV9 and TRBJ2-3; the match to TRBD2 covers 8 bases. CDR1 SGDLS and CDR2 YYNGEE come from the germline V gene. The CDR3 is 15 residues long. The V segment lost 4 bases and the J segment 6 bases; nucleotides outside the gene matches: 10. CDR3 amino acids: CASSFRAGASDTQYF. DNA for the CDR3: TGTGCCAGCAGCTTCCGAGCGGGAGCCTCGGATACGCAGTATTTT.

In its sample, this clone was seen once. The gene calls are TRBV9 and TRBJ2-5, with D possibly matching TRBD1 (6 bases). Trimming shortened V by 0 bases and J by 5 bases, and 14 bases separated the two germline ends. CDR3 length equals 15 residues. CDR1 SGDLS and CDR2 YYNGEE come from the germline V gene. CDR3 nucleotide sequence: TGTGCCAGCAGCGTAGGAGTAGGGCAGGGGGAGACCCAGTACTTC. As protein: CASSVGVGQGETQYF.

The rearrangement uses TRBV19 and TRBJ2-1; 7 bases are a match to TRBD2. The CDR3 runs 17 residues. Germline V gives CDR1 LNHDA, CDR2 SQIVND (reference sequence). Trimming removed 3 bases from V and 5 bases from J; junction bases left unmatched: 13. CDR3 in amino acids: CASSMIRGTSEHNEQFF. CDR3 nucleotide sequence: TGTGCCAGTAGTATGATCCGGGGAACTAGCGAACACAATGAGCAGTTCTTC.

This sequence joins TRBV5-1 and TRBJ2-3; D not resolved. The CDR3 consists of 13 residues. Looked up from germline, CDR1 is SGHRS and CDR2 is YFSETQ. With 4 bases removed from V and 3 bases from J, the gap between germline ends came to 9 bases. Here the CDR3 reads CASSPGGTDTQYF. The CDR3 nucleotides are TGCGCCAGCAGCCCGGGTGGAACAGATACGCAGTATTTT.

The chain's CDR3 is CAWSVLETQYF. CDR3 coding DNA: TGTGCCTGGAGTGTTCTGGAGACCCAGTACTTC. The rearrangement uses TRBV30 and TRBJ2-5; D remains ambiguous. This CDR3 comprises 11 residues. V was trimmed by 0 bases and J by 5 bases, leaving 4 bases between them. Germline V CDR1 and CDR2: GTSNPN, SVGIG (reference sequence).

The chain employs TRBV9 and TRBJ1-3, with D perhaps matching TRBD1 (5 bases). V was clipped by 2 bases and J by 4 bases, with 16 bases between them. In germline, CDR1 is SGDLS, CDR2 YYNGEE. The CDR3 sequence is 16 residues long. The CDR3 spells CASSVGHRYRGNTIYF. The CDR3 DNA reads TGTGCCAGCAGCGTTGGTCATCGGTACAGGGGAAACACCATATATTTT. The complete variable domain, with remaining parts taken from reference TRBV9 and TRBJ1-3, reads DSGVTQTPKHLITATGQRVTLRCSPRSGDLSVYWYQQSLDQGLQFLIQYYNGEERAKGNILERFSAQQFPDLHSELNLSSLELGDSALYFCASSVGHRYRGNTIYFGEGSWLTVV.

The V call is TRBV7-2, the J call TRBJ2-7, with a tentative D call TRBD2 (7 bases). The CDR3 spans 13 residues. Trimming shortened V by 2 bases and J by 6 bases, and 11 bases separated the two germline ends. The germline V gene has CDR1 SGHTA and CDR2 FQGNSA. CDR3 coding DNA: TGTGCCAGCAGCTTAAGGGGGGGGCTCGAGCAGTACTTC. Protein: CASSLRGGLEQYF.

The chain uses TRBV18 and TRBJ2-1; TRBD1 aligns across 8 bases. Per the germline V gene, CDR1 is KGHSH and CDR2 is LQKENI. CDR3 length equals 16 residues. J gave up 0 bases and V 3 bases, and 4 bases lay outside the gene matches. The CDR3 here is CASSPRQGSSYNEQFF. The CDR3 region has the DNA TGTGCCAGCTCACCGAGACAGGGGAGCTCCTACAATGAGCAGTTCTTC. The full variable domain, in which reference TRBV18 and TRBJ2-1 provide the parts outside the CDR3, is NAGVMQNPRHLVRRRGQEARLRCSPMKGHSHVYWYRQLPEEGLKFMVYLQKENIIDESGMPKERFSAEFPKEGPSILRIQQVVRGDSAAYFCASSPRQGSSYNEQFFGPGTRLTVL.

This chain uses TRBV25-1 with TRBJ2-5; D is undetermined. Germline lookup yields CDR1 MGHDK and CDR2 SYGVNS. V was cut by 5 bases and J by 0 bases, with 7 bases left in between. CDR3 length equals 13 residues. CDR3 protein: CASSLMNQETQYF. CDR3 sequence (DNA): TGTGCCAGCAGTCTAATGAACCAAGAGACCCAGTACTTC.

The chain has TRBV5-1 and TRBJ2-3, with 15 bases lining up with TRBD2. From germline, CDR1 is SGHRS and CDR2 YFSETQ. The CDR3 contains 15 residues. The V and J ends lost 2 bases and 7 bases, in that order; junction bases with no gene match: 2. This CDR3 is CASSLGTSGGNTQYF. In nucleotides, the CDR3 is TGCGCCAGCAGCTTAGGGACTAGCGGGGGGAATACGCAGTATTTT.